This TCR beta chain was found in a study of cytomegalovirus exposure and HLA in healthy donors. The CDR3 loop spans 13 amino acids. Per the germline V gene, CDR1 is SNHLY and CDR2 is FYNNEI. The germline V and J ends were trimmed by 4 bases and 5 bases, with 11 bases remaining between them. About this clone itself: Other DNA sequences in this specimen translate into the identical CDR3.

Researchers ran the PCR with 60 Vbeta and 13 Jbeta primers. Using immunoSEQ multiplex PCR, the repertoire was profiled, and TCRdb retains in-frame clones only, with some absent. The sample records some 180,000 clones, around four fifths being singletons. This sequence joins TRBV2 and TRBJ2-5; D might be TRBD2 (6 bases). Sequencing input: PBMCs. This receptor was obtained from a woman aged 25 to 39 in good health and CMV-seronegative. CDR3 sequence: CASSVLLAETQYF. The CDR3 DNA sequence: TGTGCCAGCAGTGTTTTGCTAGCGGAGACCCAGTACTTC.